The 16 T cell receptor beta chains below all came from one sample that was sequenced in a study of blood T cell repertoires in COVID-19. The repertoire was sequenced with immunoSEQ multiplex PCR; TCRdb's copy has only in-frame clones and lacks some. This sample has approximately 150,000 clones, with approximately 80% found just once. Sequenced: peripheral blood. The receptors were sampled from a woman of 80 years or more with COVID-19, enrolled during active disease.

The J gene is TRBJ1-3, the V gene TRBV28; D may be TRBD1 (5 bases). The CDR3 length is 15 residues. The germline V and J ends were trimmed by 5 bases and 0 bases, with 11 bases remaining between them. Looked up from germline, CDR1 is MDHEN and CDR2 is SYDVKM. The CDR3 region is CASSRQGYSGNTIYF. The CDR3 bases are TGTGCCAGCAGTAGGCAGGGCTACTCTGGAAACACCATATATTTT. The whole variable domain, filled in from reference TRBV28 and TRBJ1-3, reads DVKVTQSSRYLVKRTGEKVFLECVQDMDHENMFWYRQDPGLGLRLIYFSYDVKMKEKGDIPEGYSVSREKKERFSLILESASTNQTSMYLCASSRQGYSGNTIYFGEGSWLTVV.

The count of this clone is one. The chain is built from TRBV3-1 (or the pseudogene TRBV3-2) and TRBJ2-5; D is unclear. The CDR3 contains 14 residues. Per germline, CDR1 LGHDT and CDR2 YNNKEL (reference sequence). Deletions cut 2 bases from V and 1 base from J, with 8 bases between. CDR3 in DNA: TGTGCCAGCAGCCAACTTAGAGCCCAAGAGACCCAGTACTTC. Its translation is CASSQLRAQETQYF.

This clone has just one count. The chain employs TRBV2 and TRBJ2-3; TRBD2 might be the D (5 bases). The germline V gene encodes CDR1 SNHLY and CDR2 FYNNEI. The CDR3 has 13 residues. Trimming shortened V by 7 bases and J by 6 bases, and 14 bases separated the two germline ends. The CDR3 sequence is CASKRQEEDTQYF. CDR3 DNA sequence: TGTGCCAGCAAGAGGCAGGAGGAGGATACGCAGTATTTT.

This chain joins TRBV9 and TRBJ1-5; the D is unclear. Trimming left V 3 bases short and J 3 bases short, with 13 bases between. Germline CDR1 reads SGDLS; CDR2 reads YYNGEE. The CDR3 sequence is 15 residues long. As DNA, the CDR3 is TGTGCCAGCAGCGCAACAGATGGCCCCAATCAGCCCCAGCATTTT. It translates to CASSATDGPNQPQHF.

CDR3 loop: CASSLRGTSFSGELFF. CDR3 DNA: TGTGCCAGCAGCCTCCGTGGTACTAGTTTCTCCGGGGAGCTGTTTTTT. The V call is TRBV5-4, the J call TRBJ2-2, with D possibly TRBD2 on 5 matching bases. The ends were cut back, 4 bases at V and 6 bases at J, with 19 bases in the middle. Per germline, CDR1 SGHNT and CDR2 YYREEE (reference sequence). The CDR3 has 16 amino acids.

V usage is TRBV19 and J usage is TRBJ2-1; TRBD2 aligns across 8 bases. This CDR3 spans 17 amino acids. V trimming: 6 bases; J trimming: 6 bases; junction bases outside the gene matches: 16. CDR1 and CDR2 from the germline V gene are LNHDA and SQIVND (reference sequence). The DNA of the CDR3 is TGTGCCAGTAGGGGGGGATTGGCGGGAGGAAGGGGCAATGAGCAGTTCTTC. Its protein product is CASRGGLAGGRGNEQFF.

V gene TRBV7-3 combines with J gene TRBJ1-6; D might be TRBD1 (6 bases). Germline V gene lookup returns CDR1 SGHTA and CDR2 FQGTGA. V lost 5 bases and J lost 10, with 12 bases in between. This CDR3 is built from 13 residues. CDR3 DNA: TGTGCCAGCAGCCAAGGGGGACCCTCACCCCTCCACTTT. It translates to CASSQGGPSPLHF.

The CDR3 DNA sequence: TGTGCCAGCAGTGTGGCAGAAGGCACAGATACGCAGTATTTT. This translates into CASSVAEGTDTQYF. The rearrangement uses TRBV2 and TRBJ2-3; the D is unclear. The V gene lost 4 bases and the J gene lost 1 base, with 9 bases spanning the gap. CDR3 length equals 14 residues. Germline V gene data show CDR1 as SNHLY and CDR2 as FYNNEI.

The V call is TRBV6-1, the J call TRBJ2-7, with TRBD2 matching 7 bases. Looked up from germline, CDR1 is MNHNS and CDR2 is SASEGT. The CDR3 sequence is 15 residues long. V dropped 0 bases and J dropped 2; count of bases not matched to a gene: 4. The CDR3 sequence is CASSEAPSGTYEQYF. The CDR3 DNA follows: TGTGCCAGCAGTGAAGCGCCTAGCGGTACCTACGAGCAGTACTTC.

The V and J genes are TRBV28 and TRBJ2-1; tentatively, D is TRBD2 (5 bases). With 5 bases removed from V and 1 base from J, the gap between germline ends came to 15 bases. CDR1 is MDHEN, CDR2 SYDVKM, per germline. The CDR3 is made up of 16 amino acids. CDR3 protein: CASSPPAGPSYNEQFF. In DNA, the CDR3 is TGTGCCAGCAGTCCTCCCGCGGGCCCTTCCTACAATGAGCAGTTCTTC.

V gene TRBV3-1 (or the pseudogene TRBV3-2) combines with J gene TRBJ1-2, with D perhaps TRBD1 (5 bases). V was trimmed by 2 bases and J by 2 bases, leaving 12 bases between them. Germline assignment: CDR1 LGHDT and CDR2 YNNKEL (reference sequence). The CDR3 is 15 amino acids. The CDR3 sequence: CASSQTVGQNYGYTF. CDR3 DNA sequence: TGTGCCAGCAGCCAAACGGTGGGGCAGAACTATGGCTACACCTTC.

This clone turned up a few times. The rearrangement uses TRBV9 and TRBJ2-2; 8 bases align to TRBD1. Looked up from germline, CDR1 is SGDLS and CDR2 is YYNGEE. The CDR3 loop spans 15 amino acids. The junction had 8 bases not matched to a gene; V was cut back by 3 bases and J by 7 bases. CDR3 sequence (DNA): TGTGCCAGCAGCGGACTCCAGGGGGCCGGCGGGGAGCTGTTTTTT. As protein: CASSGLQGAGGELFF.

The chain joins TRBV9 to TRBJ2-1; 8 nucleotides align to TRBD2. This CDR3 is 15 amino acids long. CDR1 is SGDLS, CDR2 YYNGEE, per germline. V gave up 1 base and J gave up 6 bases; unmatched junction bases: 6. This CDR3 reads CASSVRAGAFNEQFF. CDR3 nucleotide sequence: TGTGCCAGCAGCGTAAGAGCGGGAGCTTTCAATGAGCAGTTCTTC.

This clone was recorded only once. This rearrangement joins TRBV5-1 to TRBJ2-5, with TRBD1 matching 8 bases. V shed 2 bases, J shed 5 bases, and the junction held 11 bases outside the gene matches. The germline CDR1 and CDR2 sequences are SGHRS and YFSETQ. The CDR3 is 16 amino acids. The CDR3 DNA follows: TGCGCCAGCAGCTTCGGGACAGGACGAACCTGGGAGACCCAGTACTTC. Its translation: CASSFGTGRTWETQYF.

The rearrangement joins TRBV11-1 to TRBJ2-7, with 7 nucleotides matching TRBD2. After removal of 3 bases from V and 6 bases from J, the junction contained 11 bases not matched to a gene. This CDR3 is 15 amino acids long. The germline V gene has CDR1 SGHAT and CDR2 FQDESV (reference sequence). The CDR3 DNA reads as TGTGCCAGCAGCTTCATCGACAGCGGGGAGGTCGAGCAGTACTTC. It specifies CASSFIDSGEVEQYF.

The rearrangement joins TRBV27 to TRBJ1-6; D is uncertain. CDR1 is MNHEY and CDR2 is SMNVEV in the germline V gene (reference sequence). Trimming took off 6 bases at V and 7 bases at J, with 13 bases between the two ends. The CDR3 loop spans 14 amino acids. CDR3 in DNA: TGTGCCAGCAGCCGGACGGGGTCGAATTCACCCCTCCACTTT. As protein: CASSRTGSNSPLHF.